The 7 T cell receptor beta chains reported below all come from one sample, sequenced in a study of T cell repertoires in cytomegalovirus infection. Which antigens these TCRs recognize remains unknown. MiXCR, applied by TCRdb to the reads, yields one record per CDR3 protein. The profile shows over 250,000 distinct CDR3 sequences, less than 25% of them singletons. Sequences were derived from cultured PBMCs, sampled from culture after CMV antigen stimulation. The receptors stem from a human donor in good health (CMV status not recorded). Some clones in this sample may be carry-over from other donors' samples.

The table lists this clonotype with a few counts. The chain combines TRBV7-8 with TRBJ2-3, with TRBD1 matching over 7 bases. The CDR3 spans 16 residues. CDR1 and CDR2 (germline): SGHVS, FQNEAQ. Germline trimming cut 2 bases from V and 8 bases from J; bases unmatched to any gene: 13. The CDR3 bases are TGTGCCAGCAGCTTAAACCCGGGACAGAGGTCGGGTACGCAGTATTTT. It codes for CASSLNPGQRSGTQYF.

The chain links TRBV6-5 to TRBJ2-7; D unclear. Germline CDR1 is MNHEY and CDR2 is SVGAGI. V was clipped by 6 bases and J by 2 bases, with 14 bases between them. The CDR3 runs 14 residues. CDR3 DNA sequence: TGTGCCAGCAGCGCCGGCGGCGCGCCCTACGAGCAGTACTTC. Its protein is CASSAGGAPYEQYF.

The chain has TRBV6-2 or TRBV6-3 and TRBJ2-7; TRBD1 is a possible D gene (6 bases). The germline gives CDR1 MNHEY, CDR2 SVGEGT. The CDR3 covers 15 residues. Trimming left V 0 bases short and J 6 bases short, with 15 bases between. The chain's CDR3 is CASSYSPTGFSEQYV. The CDR3 DNA sequence: TGTGCCAGCAGTTACTCCCCGACAGGTTTTAGCGAGCAGTACGTC.

V and J are TRBV10-3 and TRBJ1-4; D not certain. Germline CDR1 and CDR2: ENHRY and SYGVKD. V was clipped by 3 bases and J by 0 bases, with 5 bases between them. The CDR3 spans 14 residues. This CDR3 is CAISDQTTNEKLFF. CDR3 sequence (DNA): TGTGCCATCAGTGACCAGACAACTAATGAAAAACTGTTTTTT.

This clonotype has at least ten counts. This chain connects TRBV7-8 to TRBJ1-5; D is unclear. V was clipped by 5 bases and J by 7 bases, with 12 bases between them. CDR3 length: 13 amino acids. The germline V gene has CDR1 SGHVS and CDR2 FQNEAQ. This CDR3 reads CASSPLSGQPQHF. CDR3 coding DNA: TGTGCCAGCAGCCCCCTCTCCGGACAGCCCCAGCATTTT.

The chain uses TRBV6-1 and TRBJ1-2, with 8 bases fitting TRBD1. Per germline, CDR1 MNHNS and CDR2 SASEGT. The CDR3 has 14 residues. V dropped 6 bases and J dropped 1; count of bases not matched to a gene: 4. The CDR3 sequence: CASRTGGDNYGYTF. The DNA of the CDR3 is TGTGCCAGCAGAACAGGGGGTGATAACTATGGCTACACCTTC.

This clonotype was seen repeatedly, ten times or more. The rearrangement uses TRBV7-2 and TRBJ2-2; D might be TRBD1 or TRBD2, each matching 5 bases. Germline CDR1 SGHTA, CDR2 FQGNSA. V was shortened by 5 bases and J by 6 bases, with 16 bases between the two germline ends. The CDR3 loop spans 15 amino acids. In nucleotides, the CDR3 is TGTGCCAGCAGCCCCCAGTTGAGGGGTGCCGGGGAGCTGTTTTTT. It is translated as CASSPQLRGAGELFF.